Listed here are 4 T cell receptor beta chains from one sample, sequenced in a study of OX40 agonist ivuxolimab in advanced cancers. TCRdb's table, derived via immunoSEQ multiplex PCR, lists solely in-frame clones and lacks some. The sample holds approximately 120,000 clones, roughly 92% seen once. The source was CD4+ or CD8+ T cells sorted from blood, collected in a trial of the OX40 agonist ivuxolimab. All receptors come from an adult with an advanced solid tumor such as melanoma, head and neck, liver or kidney cancer.

The chain is built from TRBV7-9 and TRBJ1-1, with 7 bases lining up with TRBD1. This CDR3 is built from 15 residues. J was trimmed by 0 bases and V by 5 bases; bases with no gene match: 6. Germline CDR1 reads SEHNR; CDR2 reads FQNEAQ (reference sequence). CDR3 DNA: TGTGCCAGCAGCCTCGGACAGGACATGAACACTGAAGCTTTCTTT. It is translated as CASSLGQDMNTEAFF. The variable domain in full, completed from reference TRBV7-9 and TRBJ1-1, reads DTGVSQNPRHKITKRGQNVTFRCDPISEHNRLYWYRQTLGQGPEFLTYFQNEAQLEKSRLLSDRFSAERPKGSFSTLEIQRTEQGDSAMYLCASSLGQDMNTEAFFGQGTRLTVV.

The chain couples TRBV6-5 to TRBJ1-5, with D possibly TRBD1 on 5 matching bases. V gave up 0 bases and J gave up 9 bases, with 9 bases separating them. The CDR3 is 13 amino acids. Looked up from germline, CDR1 is MNHEY and CDR2 is SVGAGI. The DNA of the CDR3 is TGTGCCAGCAGTTACTCCGACGGGGGGCCCCAGCATTTT. Amino acid sequence: CASSYSDGGPQHF.

The rearrangement uses TRBV18 and TRBJ1-3, with D unclear. The CDR3 loop spans 16 amino acids. The V end lost 4 bases, the J end lost 0 bases, and 13 bases lay between the germline ends. Germline V CDR1 and CDR2: KGHSH, LQKENI. The CDR3 DNA reads as TGTGCCAGCTCACAATCTGGGCAAAACTCTGGAAACACCATATATTTT. Translating gives CASSQSGQNSGNTIYF.

This clone was detected once. This chain joins TRBV28 and TRBJ1-2; maybe TRBD1 (5 bases). Germline CDR1 is MDHEN and CDR2 is SYDVKM. Trimming left V 6 bases short and J 6 bases short, with 11 bases between. The CDR3 totals 12 residues. CDR3 in DNA: TGTGCCAGCAGACGCAGGGCGGATGGCTACACCTTC. As protein: CASRRRADGYTF.